The 24 T cell receptor beta chains below were found in one sample sequenced in a study of cytomegalovirus exposure and HLA in healthy donors. In the PCR, 60 Vbeta and 13 Jbeta primers were used. The repertoire was sequenced with immunoSEQ multiplex PCR; TCRdb's copy has only in-frame clones and lacks some. The table includes 150,000 to 200,000 clones, about three quarters detected once. Input material: PBMCs. The source is a woman aged 45-60 years in good health and CMV-seropositive.

V is TRBV6-6 and J is TRBJ1-3, with TRBD1 matching over 7 bases. After removal of 6 bases from V and 9 bases from J, the junction contained 11 bases not matched to a gene. CDR1 is MNHNY, CDR2 SVGAGI, per germline (reference sequence). CDR3 size: 14 residues. This CDR3 reads CASSSGQVRGTIYF. The CDR3, as DNA: TGTGCCAGCAGCTCTGGACAGGTTCGTGGCACCATATATTTT.

This rearrangement joins TRBV4-3 to TRBJ2-3; D is ambiguous. V lost 1 base and J lost 4, with 9 bases in between. In germline, CDR1 is LGHNA, CDR2 YSLEER. The CDR3 is made up of 14 amino acids. This CDR3 is CASSQAGVADTQYF. The CDR3 DNA sequence: TGCGCCAGCAGCCAAGCTGGTGTAGCAGATACGCAGTATTTT.

The chain recombines TRBV18 with TRBJ2-1, with 10 bases aligning to TRBD2. CDR1 and CDR2 (germline): KGHSH, LQKENI. V lost 3 bases and J lost 4; bases outside the gene matches: 6. This CDR3 contains 16 residues. The CDR3 DNA follows: TGTGCCAGCTCACCGACGCTAGCGGGGGTATACAATGAGCAGTTCTTC. The encoded protein is CASSPTLAGVYNEQFF.

Here the CDR3 reads CASNVHRSIQETQYF. In DNA, the CDR3 is TGTGCCAGCAACGTTCATAGAAGCATACAAGAGACCCAGTACTTC. V usage is TRBV7-2 and J usage is TRBJ2-5; D unclear. The V end lost 7 bases, the J end lost 2 bases, and 17 bases lay between the germline ends. CDR3 length: 15 amino acids. In germline, CDR1 is SGHTA, CDR2 FQGNSA.

The gene calls are TRBV28 and TRBJ2-7; TRBD2 matches at 11 bases. Trimming at V came to 2 bases and at J to 1 base, leaving 4 bases not matched to a gene. Germline CDR1 is MDHEN and CDR2 is SYDVKM. The length of the CDR3 is 16 residues. The CDR3 region has the DNA TGTGCCAGCAGTTTACCTGGGACTAGCGGATCCTACGAGCAGTACTTC. Amino acids: CASSLPGTSGSYEQYF.

The V call is TRBV6-5, the J call TRBJ2-7, with 7 bases identical to TRBD1. The CDR3 sequence is 14 residues long. Germline CDR1 and CDR2: MNHEY and SVGAGI. Losses at the gene ends were 2 bases for V and 3 bases for J; bases not matched to a gene: 4. The CDR3 bases are TGTGCCAGCAGTTACCGGGACAGAGTCTACGAGCAGTACTTC. It codes for CASSYRDRVYEQYF.

The chain recombines TRBV27 with TRBJ2-5, with 9 bases lining up with TRBD1. The CDR3 is 17 residues long. V was clipped by 2 bases and J by 5 bases; unmatched bases: 12. Germline CDR1 is MNHEY and CDR2 is SMNVEV (reference sequence). The CDR3 sequence: CASSLNKGTGYGETQYF. CDR3 DNA sequence: TGTGCCAGCAGTTTAAATAAAGGGACAGGGTATGGGGAGACCCAGTACTTC.

The rearrangement uses TRBV18 and TRBJ1-1; maybe TRBD1 (5 bases). Trimming took 3 bases from V and 0 from J, leaving 8 bases between them. This CDR3 comprises 14 residues. Germline CDR1 is KGHSH and CDR2 is LQKENI. CDR3 coding DNA: TGTGCCAGCTCACCGACAGCCATGAACACTGAAGCTTTCTTT. Translated: CASSPTAMNTEAFF.

This clone has just a few counts. This rearrangement joins TRBV18 to TRBJ2-7; 11 bases are a match to TRBD1. V trimming: 2 bases; J trimming: 3 bases; junction bases outside the gene matches: 6. The CDR3 consists of 16 residues. CDR1 is KGHSH, CDR2 LQKENI, per germline. Here the CDR3 reads CASSPTRTGGGYEQYF. DNA for the CDR3: TGTGCCAGCTCACCAACTCGGACAGGGGGCGGCTACGAGCAGTACTTC.

The J gene is TRBJ2-3, the V gene TRBV10-3; 13 bases are a match to TRBD2. V lost 5 bases and J lost 2; bases outside the gene matches: 10. The V gene's germline CDR1 is ENHRY and CDR2 SYGVKD. This CDR3 region has 18 residues. CDR3 protein: CAISQRGTSGDTTDTQYF. CDR3 nucleotide sequence: TGTGCCATCAGTCAAAGGGGGACTAGCGGGGACACCACAGATACGCAGTATTTT.

The chain is built from TRBV25-1 and TRBJ1-2; D not resolved. Trimming removed 2 bases at V and 8 bases at J, with 15 bases between. CDR3 length: 14 residues. Germline loops: CDR1 MGHDK, CDR2 SYGVNS. The CDR3 sequence: CASSEGTGSKGYTF. CDR3 bases: TGTGCCAGCAGTGAAGGCACCGGGAGTAAGGGCTACACCTTC.

This sequence joins TRBV28 and TRBJ1-5, with TRBD1 as a possible D gene (5 bases). With 9 bases removed from V and 9 bases from J, the gap between germline ends came to 21 bases. Germline V CDR1 and CDR2: MDHEN, SYDVKM. The CDR3 loop spans 14 amino acids. The CDR3 spells CASLPTDTFLPQHF. The CDR3 region has the DNA TGTGCCAGTTTACCCACGGACACTTTTCTGCCCCAGCATTTT.

In this sample, this clone turned up once. The chain joins TRBV2 to TRBJ2-2, with TRBD1 matching 7 bases. V was pared by 6 bases and J by 2 bases, with 9 bases of the junction left unmatched. The V gene's germline CDR1 is SNHLY and CDR2 FYNNEI. This CDR3 has 16 amino acids. The CDR3 protein is CASSPGTVGNTGELFF. CDR3 coding DNA: TGTGCCAGCAGCCCCGGGACAGTTGGCAACACCGGGGAGCTGTTTTTT.

The V gene is TRBV27, the J gene TRBJ1-2; D is possibly TRBD1 (6 bases). Germline CDR1 reads MNHEY; CDR2 reads SMNVEV (reference sequence). The length of the CDR3 is 14 residues. Trimming cost V 5 bases and J 4 bases, with 14 bases left between them. CDR3 region: CASSAQDRTYGYTF. In DNA form, the CDR3 reads TGTGCCAGCAGTGCCCAAGACAGGACCTATGGCTACACCTTC.

J is TRBJ2-2 and V is TRBV7-2, with a possible D match to TRBD1 (6 bases). From germline, CDR1 is SGHTA and CDR2 FQGNSA. Trimming took 1 base from V and 4 from J, leaving 16 bases between them. The CDR3 length is 17 residues. The CDR3 sequence: CASSLVGVGAATGELFF. Here the CDR3 DNA reads TGTGCCAGCAGCTTAGTAGGGGTGGGGGCCGCCACCGGGGAGCTGTTTTTT.

J is TRBJ2-5 and V is TRBV5-1; 8 bases fit TRBD2. CDR3 length equals 14 residues. V dropped 8 bases and J dropped 1; count of bases not matched to a gene: 7. Germline values: CDR1 SGHRS, CDR2 YFSETQ. CDR3 DNA: TGCGCCAGTGAGGCGGGGGGCTCCCAAGAGACCCAGTACTTC. This sequence encodes CASEAGGSQETQYF.

The chain joins TRBV4-3 to TRBJ2-1; D unresolved. This CDR3 spans 17 amino acids. V was clipped by 0 bases and J by 0 bases, with 12 bases between them. Germline V gene sequence: CDR1 LGHNA, CDR2 YSLEER. The DNA of the CDR3 is TGCGCCAGCAGCCAAGAGAGACTCTCAAGCTCCTACAATGAGCAGTTCTTC. Its protein product is CASSQERLSSSYNEQFF.

The rearrangement links TRBV5-6 to TRBJ1-4, with D possibly TRBD1 on 5 matching bases. Germline values: CDR1 SGHDT, CDR2 YYEEEE. This CDR3 has 14 amino acids. V was shortened by 3 bases and J by 8 bases, with 14 bases between the two germline ends. CDR3 in amino acids: CASSSYKGREKLFF. CDR3 DNA: TGTGCCAGCAGCTCCTATAAGGGGAGGGAAAAACTGTTTTTT.

V usage is TRBV5-1 and J usage is TRBJ1-1; D possibly corresponds to TRBD1 (6 bases). Germline V gene lookup returns CDR1 SGHRS and CDR2 YFSETQ. This CDR3 spans 15 amino acids. The V gene lost 4 bases and the J gene lost 6 bases, with 19 bases spanning the gap. This CDR3 is CASSRPDRLGAEAFF. As DNA, the CDR3 is TGCGCCAGCAGCCGACCCGACAGGTTAGGAGCTGAAGCTTTCTTT. Filled out from reference TRBV5-1 and TRBJ1-1, the complete variable domain reads KAGVTQTPRYLIKTRGQQVTLSCSPISGHRSVSWYQQTPGQGLQFLFEYFSETQRNKGNFPGRFSGRQFSNSRSEMNVSTLELGDSALYLCASSRPDRLGAEAFFGQGTRLTVV.

The rearrangement links TRBV25-1 to TRBJ2-7; TRBD2 is a possible D gene (6 bases). CDR1 is MGHDK and CDR2 is SYGVNS in the germline V gene. Trimming took off 6 bases at V and 2 bases at J, with 20 bases between the two ends. There are 16 residues in the CDR3. Here the CDR3 reads CASSEGGRGTAYEQYF. The CDR3 DNA follows: TGTGCCAGCAGCGAAGGTGGTCGGGGGACTGCCTACGAGCAGTACTTC.

The chain is built from TRBV19 and TRBJ1-1, with 8 nucleotides matching TRBD1. J gave up 10 bases and V 6 bases, and 10 bases lay outside the gene matches. CDR1 LNHDA and CDR2 SQIVND come from the germline V gene (reference sequence). The CDR3 length is 13 residues. The CDR3: CASRWGQASPAFF. CDR3 bases: TGTGCCAGTAGATGGGGACAGGCCTCTCCAGCTTTCTTT.

This clone was seen just once. V gene TRBV7-9 combines with J gene TRBJ2-1; 10 bases align to TRBD2. V was pared by 1 base and J by 3 bases, with 12 bases of the junction left unmatched. Germline lookup yields CDR1 SEHNR and CDR2 FQNEAQ (reference sequence). The CDR3 length is 19 residues. CDR3 in amino acids: CASSLGQREGPQGYNEQFF. The CDR3 bases are TGTGCCAGCAGCTTAGGTCAGCGGGAGGGCCCTCAGGGCTACAATGAGCAGTTCTTC.

Notes on this clone: It is unclear where the CDR3 begins or ends on the DNA, so no DNA is shown, and the CDR3 is as TCRdb lists it. The CDR3 reads CASRLRFAEGIEQYF. The chain is built from TRBV12-2 and TRBJ2-7; the table's D call, TRBD2, has no DNA check behind it. TRBV12-2 is termed a pseudogene. The CDR3 extends over 15 residues, inclusive of both ends.

The gene calls are TRBV10-1 and TRBJ2-1; D is possibly TRBD1 (7 bases). Trimming stripped 4 bases from V and 10 bases from J, with 11 bases between. CDR3 length: 12 residues. Germline CDR1 is WNHNN and CDR2 is SYGVQD (reference sequence). CDR3 residues: CASSAQGGEQFF. CDR3 nucleotide sequence: TGCGCCAGCAGTGCGCAGGGGGGAGAGCAGTTCTTC.